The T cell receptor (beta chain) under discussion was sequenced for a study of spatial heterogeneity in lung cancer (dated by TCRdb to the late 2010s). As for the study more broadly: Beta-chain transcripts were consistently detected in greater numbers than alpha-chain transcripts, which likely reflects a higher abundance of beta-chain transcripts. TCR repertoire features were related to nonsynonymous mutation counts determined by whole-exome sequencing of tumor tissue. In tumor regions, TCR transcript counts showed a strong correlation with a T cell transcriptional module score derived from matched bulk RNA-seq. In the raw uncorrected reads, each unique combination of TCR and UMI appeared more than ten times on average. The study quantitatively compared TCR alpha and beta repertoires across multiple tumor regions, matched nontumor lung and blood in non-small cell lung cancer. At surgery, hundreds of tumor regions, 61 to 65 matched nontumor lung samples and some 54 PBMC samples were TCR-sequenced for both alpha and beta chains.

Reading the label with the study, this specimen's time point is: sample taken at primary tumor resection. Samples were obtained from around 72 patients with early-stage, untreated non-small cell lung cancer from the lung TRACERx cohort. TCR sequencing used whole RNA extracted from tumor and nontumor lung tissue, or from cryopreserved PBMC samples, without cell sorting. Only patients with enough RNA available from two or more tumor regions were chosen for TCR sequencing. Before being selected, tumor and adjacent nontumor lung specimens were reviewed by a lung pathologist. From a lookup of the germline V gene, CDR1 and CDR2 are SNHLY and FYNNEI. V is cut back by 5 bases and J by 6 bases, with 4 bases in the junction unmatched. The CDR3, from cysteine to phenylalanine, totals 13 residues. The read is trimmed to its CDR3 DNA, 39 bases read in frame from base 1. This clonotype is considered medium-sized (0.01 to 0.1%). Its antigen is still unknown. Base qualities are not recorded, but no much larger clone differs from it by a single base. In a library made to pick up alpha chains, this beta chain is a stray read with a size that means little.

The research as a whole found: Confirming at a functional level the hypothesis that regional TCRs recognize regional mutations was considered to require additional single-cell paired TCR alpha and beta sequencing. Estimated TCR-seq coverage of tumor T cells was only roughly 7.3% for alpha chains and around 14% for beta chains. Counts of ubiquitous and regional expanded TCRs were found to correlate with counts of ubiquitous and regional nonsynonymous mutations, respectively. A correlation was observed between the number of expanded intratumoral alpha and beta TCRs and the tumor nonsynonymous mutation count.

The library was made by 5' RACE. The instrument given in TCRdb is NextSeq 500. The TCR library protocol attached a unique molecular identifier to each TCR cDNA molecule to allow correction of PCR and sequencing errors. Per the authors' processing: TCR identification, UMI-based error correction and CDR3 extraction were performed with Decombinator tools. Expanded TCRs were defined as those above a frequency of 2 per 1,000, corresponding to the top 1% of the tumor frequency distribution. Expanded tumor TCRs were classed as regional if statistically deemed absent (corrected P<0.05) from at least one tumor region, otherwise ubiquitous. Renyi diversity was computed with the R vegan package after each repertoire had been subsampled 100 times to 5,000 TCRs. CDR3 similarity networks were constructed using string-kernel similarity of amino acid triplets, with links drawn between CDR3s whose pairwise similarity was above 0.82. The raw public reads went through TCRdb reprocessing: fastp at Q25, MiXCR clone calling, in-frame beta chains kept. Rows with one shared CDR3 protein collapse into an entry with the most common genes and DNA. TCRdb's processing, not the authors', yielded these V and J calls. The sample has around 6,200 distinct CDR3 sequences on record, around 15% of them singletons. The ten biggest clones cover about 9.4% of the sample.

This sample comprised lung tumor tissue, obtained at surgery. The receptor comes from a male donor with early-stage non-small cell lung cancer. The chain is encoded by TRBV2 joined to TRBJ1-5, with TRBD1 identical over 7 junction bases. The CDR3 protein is CASSTQGVQPQHF. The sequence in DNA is TGTGCCAGCAGTACGCAGGGGGTTCAGCCCCAGCATTTT.